Listed below are T cell receptor beta chains from one sample, sequenced in a study of blood T cell repertoires in COVID-19. TCRdb's copy holds only in-frame clones and misses some; the assay was immunoSEQ multiplex PCR. The table lists approximately 230,000 clones, approximately 83% of them singletons. The sample taken for sequencing was peripheral blood. The receptors come from an elderly man with acute or convalescent COVID-19. The CDR3 runs from the conserved cysteine through the conserved F or W.

j_call,v_call,cdr3_aa
TRBJ1-4,TRBV5-1,CASSGKGAPNEKLFF
TRBJ2-7,TRBV3-1/TRBV3-2,CASSQVAKEQYF
TRBJ1-6,TRBV2,CASTGTRNNSPLHF
TRBJ1-5,TRBV4-2,CASSQARSSHQPQHF
TRBJ2-7,TRBV29-1,CSVAVTGTYEQYF
TRBJ1-4,TRBV2,CASSARTGEKLFF
TRBJ2-2,TRBV19,CASRTPPGLAGGGNTGELFF
TRBJ1-1,TRBV12-3/TRBV12-4,CASSLLRYTEAFF
TRBJ1-5,TRBV6-5,CASSTTRGRVVHF
TRBJ1-2,TRBV5-1,CASSPGQGLGYTF
TRBJ2-3,TRBV2,CARGTGFSTDTQYF
TRBJ1-1,TRBV3-1/TRBV3-2,CASSPRGAGKHTEAFF
TRBJ1-3,TRBV28,CASSLQGGSGNTIYF
TRBJ1-3,TRBV9,CASSAHRVSGNTIYF
TRBJ1-1,TRBV27,CASSRNRQNTEAFF
TRBJ1-2,TRBV7-9,CASSLSRSGGYTF
TRBJ1-5,TRBV6-5,CASTRTGGEGQPQHF
TRBJ2-1,TRBV2,CASSEAYKTSGSSYNEQFF
TRBJ1-4,TRBV6-4,CASAAFCEKLFF
TRBJ2-4,TRBV9,CASSERQAGPQYF
TRBJ2-7,TRBV28,CGQGITSRYEQYF
TRBJ1-5,TRBV10-1,CASSEPIQGTVLSNQPQHF
TRBJ2-1,TRBV4-2,CASSLHGTSGNNEQFF
TRBJ1-1,TRBV19,CASSIRRSTGQSRAEAFF
TRBJ2-7,TRBV28,CASSSGAGPFSYEQYF
TRBJ2-1,TRBV6-1,CASSEAWGGQATNEQFF
TRBJ2-3,TRBV7-9,CASSLKDTQYF
TRBJ1-3,TRBV7-9,CASNSKNRWDRGDTIYF
TRBJ2-1,TRBV4-2,CASSRGLLYNEQFF
TRBJ2-3,TRBV24-1,CATSDYAGGISTDTQYF
TRBJ1-1,TRBV2,CASLYRGRSLVEAFF
TRBJ2-7,TRBV7-9,CASSLFTGPYEQYF